This T cell receptor beta chain emerged from a study of blood T cell repertoires in COVID-19. Study details: Sites in the United States, Italy and Spain provided acute and convalescent COVID-19 samples. PBMCs, B-cell-depleted T cells, or T cells provided the cDNA or gDNA that made up the material.

CDR1 is ENHRY, CDR2 SYGVKD, per germline. This CDR3 is 13 amino acids long. The V and J ends lost 1 base and 0 bases respectively, with 3 bases between them. Original analysis: Reference gene primer amplification yielded estimated nucleated cell counts. Only in-frame clones appear in the TCRdb table, and some are missing; sequencing was by immunoSEQ multiplex PCR. V and J calls plus clone size are reproduced from that table; the DNA served to infer D and trimming. The table includes about 250,000 clones, 70% to 85% detected once. The sample taken for sequencing was peripheral blood. The chain uses TRBV10-3 and TRBJ1-2; the D is unclear. This TCR came from a woman aged 80 or over with acute or convalescent COVID-19. The CDR3 loop reads CAISELTNYGYTF. The CDR3 nucleotides read TGTGCCATCAGTGAGTTAACTAACTATGGCTACACCTTC.